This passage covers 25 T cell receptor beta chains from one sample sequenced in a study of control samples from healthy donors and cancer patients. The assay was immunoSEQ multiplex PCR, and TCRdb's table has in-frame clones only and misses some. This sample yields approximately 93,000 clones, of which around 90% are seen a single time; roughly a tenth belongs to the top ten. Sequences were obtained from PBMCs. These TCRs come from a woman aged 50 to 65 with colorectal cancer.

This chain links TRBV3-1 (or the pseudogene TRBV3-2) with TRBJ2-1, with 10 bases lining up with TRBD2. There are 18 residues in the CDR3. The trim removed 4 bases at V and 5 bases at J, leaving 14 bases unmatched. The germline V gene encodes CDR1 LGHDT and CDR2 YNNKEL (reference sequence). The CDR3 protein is CASSPGGFELAGNNEQFF. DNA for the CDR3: TGTGCCAGCAGCCCAGGCGGGTTTGAACTAGCGGGGAACAATGAGCAGTTCTTC.

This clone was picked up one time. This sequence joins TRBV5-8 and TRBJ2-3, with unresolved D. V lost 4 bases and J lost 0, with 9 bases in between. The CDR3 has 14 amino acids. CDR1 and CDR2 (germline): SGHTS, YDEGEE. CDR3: CASSLELSTDTQYF. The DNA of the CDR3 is TGTGCCAGCAGCCTCGAACTAAGCACAGATACGCAGTATTTT.

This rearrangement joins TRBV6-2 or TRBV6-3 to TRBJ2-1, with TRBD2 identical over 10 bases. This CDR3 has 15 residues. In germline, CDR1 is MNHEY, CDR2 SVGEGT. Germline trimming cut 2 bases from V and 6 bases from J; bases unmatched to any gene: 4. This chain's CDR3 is CASSYDSGGTNEQFF. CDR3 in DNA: TGTGCCAGCAGTTACGATAGCGGGGGGACCAATGAGCAGTTCTTC.

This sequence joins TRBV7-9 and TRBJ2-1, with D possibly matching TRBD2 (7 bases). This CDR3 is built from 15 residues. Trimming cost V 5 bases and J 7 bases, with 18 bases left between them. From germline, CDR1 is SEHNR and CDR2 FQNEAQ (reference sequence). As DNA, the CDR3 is TGTGCCAGCAGCCCCGGGGCGGGGGCCTCGAATGAGCAGTTCTTC. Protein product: CASSPGAGASNEQFF.

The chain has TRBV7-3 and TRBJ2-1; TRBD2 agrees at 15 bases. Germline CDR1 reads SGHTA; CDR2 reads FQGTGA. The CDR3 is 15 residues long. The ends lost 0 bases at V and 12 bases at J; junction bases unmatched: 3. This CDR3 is CASSLTGTSGGLQFF. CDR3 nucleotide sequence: TGTGCCAGCAGCTTAACCGGGACTAGCGGGGGGTTGCAGTTCTTC.

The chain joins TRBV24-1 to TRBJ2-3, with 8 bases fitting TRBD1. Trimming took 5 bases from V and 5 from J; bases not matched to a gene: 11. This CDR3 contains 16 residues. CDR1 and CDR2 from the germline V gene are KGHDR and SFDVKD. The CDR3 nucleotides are TGTGCCACCAGTGCCCCTGGACAGGGATTAATAGATACGCAGTATTTT. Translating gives CATSAPGQGLIDTQYF.

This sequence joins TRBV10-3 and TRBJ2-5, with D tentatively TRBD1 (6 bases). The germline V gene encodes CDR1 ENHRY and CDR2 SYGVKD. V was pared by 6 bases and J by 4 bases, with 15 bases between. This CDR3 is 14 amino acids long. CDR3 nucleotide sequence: TGTGCCATCAGGGTACAGGGAGATGCAGAGACCCAGTACTTC. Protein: CAIRVQGDAETQYF.

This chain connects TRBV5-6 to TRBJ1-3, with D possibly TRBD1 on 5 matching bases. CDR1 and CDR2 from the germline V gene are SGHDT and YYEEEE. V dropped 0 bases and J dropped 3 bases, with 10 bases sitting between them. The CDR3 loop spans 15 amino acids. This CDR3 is CASSLDRPGGNTIYF. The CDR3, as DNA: TGTGCCAGCAGCTTGGACAGGCCAGGTGGAAACACCATATATTTT.

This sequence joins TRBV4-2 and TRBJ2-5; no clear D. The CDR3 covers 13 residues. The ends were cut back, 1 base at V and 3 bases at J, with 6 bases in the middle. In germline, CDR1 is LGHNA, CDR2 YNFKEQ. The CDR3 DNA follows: TGTGCCAGCAGCCAAGGCACAAAAGAGACCCAGTACTTC. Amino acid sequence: CASSQGTKETQYF.

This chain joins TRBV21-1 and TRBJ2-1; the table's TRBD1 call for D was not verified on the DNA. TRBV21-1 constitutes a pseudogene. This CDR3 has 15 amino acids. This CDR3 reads CASSKGDLLLGGQFF. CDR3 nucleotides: TGTGCCAGCAGCAAGGGGGACCTTCTCCTAGGGGGGCAGTTCTTC.

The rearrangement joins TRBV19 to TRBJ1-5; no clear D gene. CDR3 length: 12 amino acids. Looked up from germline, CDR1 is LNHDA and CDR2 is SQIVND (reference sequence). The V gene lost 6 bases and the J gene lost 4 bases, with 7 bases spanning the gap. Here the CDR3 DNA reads TGTGCCAGTAGCATCGGGAATCAGCCCCAGCATTTT. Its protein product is CASSIGNQPQHF.

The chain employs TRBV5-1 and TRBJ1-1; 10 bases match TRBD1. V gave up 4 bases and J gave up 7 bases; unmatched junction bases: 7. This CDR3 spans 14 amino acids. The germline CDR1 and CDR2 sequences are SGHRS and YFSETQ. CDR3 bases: TGCGCCAGCAGCCCTGGACAGGGGGGTGATGAAGCTTTCTTT. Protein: CASSPGQGGDEAFF.

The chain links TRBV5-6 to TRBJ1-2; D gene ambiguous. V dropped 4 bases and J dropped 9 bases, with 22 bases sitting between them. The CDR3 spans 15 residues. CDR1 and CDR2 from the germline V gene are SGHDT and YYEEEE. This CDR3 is CASSREDSTVVRYTF. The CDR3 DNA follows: TGTGCCAGCAGCAGGGAGGACTCTACGGTCGTGCGCTACACCTTC.

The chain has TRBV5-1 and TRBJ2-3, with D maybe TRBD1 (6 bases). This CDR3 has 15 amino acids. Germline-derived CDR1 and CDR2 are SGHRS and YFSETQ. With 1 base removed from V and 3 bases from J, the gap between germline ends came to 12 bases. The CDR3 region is CASSLQGTETDTQYF. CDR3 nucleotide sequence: TGCGCCAGCAGCTTGCAGGGGACGGAGACAGATACGCAGTATTTT.

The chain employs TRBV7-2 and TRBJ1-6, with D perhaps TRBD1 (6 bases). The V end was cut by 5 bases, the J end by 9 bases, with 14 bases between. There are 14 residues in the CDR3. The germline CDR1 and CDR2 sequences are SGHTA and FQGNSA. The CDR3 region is CASSNTGSTSPLHF. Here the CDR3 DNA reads TGTGCCAGCAGCAACACAGGGTCTACTTCACCCCTCCACTTT.

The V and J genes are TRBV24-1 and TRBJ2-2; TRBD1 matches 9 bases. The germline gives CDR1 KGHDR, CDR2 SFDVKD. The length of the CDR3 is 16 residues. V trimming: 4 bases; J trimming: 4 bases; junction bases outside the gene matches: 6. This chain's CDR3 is CATSEATTGGTGELFF. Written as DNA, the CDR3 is TGTGCCACCAGTGAGGCTACGACAGGGGGCACCGGGGAGCTGTTTTTT.

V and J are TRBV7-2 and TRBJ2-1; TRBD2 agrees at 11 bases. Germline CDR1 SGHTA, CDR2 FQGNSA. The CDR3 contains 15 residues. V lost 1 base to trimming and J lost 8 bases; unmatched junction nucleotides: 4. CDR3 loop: CASSLVLAGEDEQFF. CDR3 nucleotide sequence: TGTGCCAGCAGCTTAGTACTAGCGGGGGAGGATGAGCAGTTCTTC.

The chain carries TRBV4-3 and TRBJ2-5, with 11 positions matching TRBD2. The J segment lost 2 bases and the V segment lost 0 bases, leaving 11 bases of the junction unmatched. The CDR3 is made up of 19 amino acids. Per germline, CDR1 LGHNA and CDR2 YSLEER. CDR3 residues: CASSQEWSWGTSGQETQYF. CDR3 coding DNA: TGCGCCAGCAGCCAAGAATGGTCGTGGGGGACTAGCGGACAAGAGACCCAGTACTTC.

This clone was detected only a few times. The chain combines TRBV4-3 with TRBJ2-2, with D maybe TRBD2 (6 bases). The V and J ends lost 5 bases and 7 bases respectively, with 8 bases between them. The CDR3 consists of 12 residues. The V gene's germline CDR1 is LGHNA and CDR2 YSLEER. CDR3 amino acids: CASSGRGGELFF. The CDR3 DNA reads TGCGCCAGCAGCGGGCGGGGCGGGGAGCTGTTTTTT.

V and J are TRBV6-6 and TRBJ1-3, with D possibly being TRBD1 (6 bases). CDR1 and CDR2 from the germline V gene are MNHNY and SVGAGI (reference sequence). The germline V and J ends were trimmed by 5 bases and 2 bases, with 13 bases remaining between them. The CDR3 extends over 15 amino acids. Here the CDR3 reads CASSEGGTPGNTIYF. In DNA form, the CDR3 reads TGTGCCAGCAGTGAGGGGGGGACTCCTGGAAACACCATATATTTT.

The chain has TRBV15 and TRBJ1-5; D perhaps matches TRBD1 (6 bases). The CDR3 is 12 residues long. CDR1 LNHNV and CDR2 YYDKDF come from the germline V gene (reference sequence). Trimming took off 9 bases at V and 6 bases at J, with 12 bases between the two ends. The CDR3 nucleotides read TGTGCCACATGGACAGTCGGTCAGCCCCAGCATTTT. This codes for CATWTVGQPQHF.

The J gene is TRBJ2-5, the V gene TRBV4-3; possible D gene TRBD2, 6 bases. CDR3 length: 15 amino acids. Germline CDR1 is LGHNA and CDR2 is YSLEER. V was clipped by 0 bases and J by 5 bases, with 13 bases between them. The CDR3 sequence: CASSQEPAGRETQYF. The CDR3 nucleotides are TGCGCCAGCAGCCAAGAGCCGGCAGGGAGGGAGACCCAGTACTTC.

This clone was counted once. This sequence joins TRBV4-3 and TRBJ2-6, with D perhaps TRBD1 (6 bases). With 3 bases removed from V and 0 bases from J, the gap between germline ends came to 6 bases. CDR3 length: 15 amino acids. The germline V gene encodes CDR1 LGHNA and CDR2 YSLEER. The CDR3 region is CASSQDSSGANVLTF. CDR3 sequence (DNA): TGCGCCAGCAGCCAGGACAGCTCTGGGGCCAACGTCCTGACTTTC.

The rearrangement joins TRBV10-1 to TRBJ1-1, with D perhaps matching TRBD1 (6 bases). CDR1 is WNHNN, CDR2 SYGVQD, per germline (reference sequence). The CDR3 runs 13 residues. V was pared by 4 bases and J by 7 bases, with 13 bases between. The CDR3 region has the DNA TGCGCCAGCAGTGCAACAGGGATTGGTGAAGCTTTCTTT. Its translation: CASSATGIGEAFF.

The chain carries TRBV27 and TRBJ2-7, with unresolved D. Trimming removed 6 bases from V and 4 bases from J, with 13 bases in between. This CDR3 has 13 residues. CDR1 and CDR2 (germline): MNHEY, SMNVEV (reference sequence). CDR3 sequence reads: CASRTGPDYEQYV. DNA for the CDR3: TGTGCCAGCAGAACCGGGCCCGATTACGAGCAGTACGTC.